The sequence of this T cell receptor beta chain was determined in a study of identical twins. Regarding the study as a whole: For zero-insertion analyses, partial confounding could come from invariant MAIT and iNKT cells.

Unique molecular identifiers were present on the cDNA, and a universal primer site came from template switching. TCRdb used MiXCR to reprocess the 5' RACE reads, holding one entry per CDR3 protein. The repertoire includes 1.5 million to 2 million distinct CDR3 sequences, roughly 35% of them detected once, and approximately 0.25% sits in the top ten. This clonotype was detected only a few times. Its specificity is unknown. Everyone who gave samples was a healthy Caucasian. CDR1 and CDR2 from the germline V gene are MNHNS and SASEGT. Trimming took 2 bases from V and 5 from J, leaving 12 bases between them. The CDR3 totals 14 residues.

This clonotype was sampled from a newborn girl in good health. The V and J genes are TRBV6-1 and TRBJ2-5; D remains ambiguous. Sequenced: cord blood. In DNA, the CDR3 is TGTGCCAGCAGTGAATCCAGGTTGGATGAGACCCAGTACTTC. This codes for CASSESRLDETQYF.